Described below is a single TCR beta chain sequence and its context. Its target is unknown. These data originate in a study of OX40 agonist ivuxolimab in advanced cancers. About the study: Ivuxolimab was delivered to patients intravenously every 2 weeks at doses spanning 0.01 to 10 mg/kg.

Libraries were prepared by immunoSEQ multiplex PCR; TCRdb keeps only in-frame clonotypes and omits some of them. The repertoire holds around 100,000 clones, with 91% as singletons. The CDR3 totals 13 residues. The germline gives CDR1 LNHDA, CDR2 SQIVND (reference sequence). V gave up 5 bases and J gave up 11 bases; unmatched junction bases: 9. Study-wide results and limits: Among patients with partial responses at 0.1-3.0 mg/kg, clonal expansion was among the lowest. CD8+ T cells were the subset that, on average, had more expanded clones than CD4+.

The chain couples TRBV19 to TRBJ1-1; the match to TRBD1 covers 9 bases. The sample was CD4+ or CD8+ T cells sorted from blood, taken in a trial of the OX40 agonist ivuxolimab. This receptor was obtained from an adult with an advanced solid tumor such as melanoma, head and neck, liver or kidney cancer. The chain's CDR3 is CASSAPGTGTAFF. CDR3 in DNA: TGTGCCAGTAGTGCCCCCGGGACAGGGACCGCTTTCTTT. Full variable domain (missing parts from reference TRBV19 and TRBJ1-1): DGGITQSPKYLFRKEGQNVTLSCEQNLNHDAMYWYRQDPGQGLRLIYYSQIVNDFQKGDIAEGYSVSREKKESFPLTVTSAQKNPTAFYLCASSAPGTGTAFFGQGTRLTVV.